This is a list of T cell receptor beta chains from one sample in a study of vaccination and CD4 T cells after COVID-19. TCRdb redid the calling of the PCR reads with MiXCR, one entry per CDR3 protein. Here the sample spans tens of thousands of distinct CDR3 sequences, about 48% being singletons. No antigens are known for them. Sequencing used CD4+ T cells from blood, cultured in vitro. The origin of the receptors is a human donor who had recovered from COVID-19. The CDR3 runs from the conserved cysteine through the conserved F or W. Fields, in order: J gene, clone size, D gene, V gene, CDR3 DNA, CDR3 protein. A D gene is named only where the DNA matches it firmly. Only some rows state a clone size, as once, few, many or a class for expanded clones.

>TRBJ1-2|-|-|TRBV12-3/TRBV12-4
TGTGCCAGCAGTCGGGCCCTAACTAGCTATGGCTACACCTTC
CASSRALTSYGYTF
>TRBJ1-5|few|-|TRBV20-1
TGCAGTGCTGGGGGGCGGGGAAGAGTCGAAAATCAGCCCCAGCATTTT
CSAGGRGRVENQPQHF
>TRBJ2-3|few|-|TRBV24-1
TGTGCCACCAGTGATTTTAACAGATTTAGCACAGATACGCAGTATTTT
CATSDFNRFSTDTQYF
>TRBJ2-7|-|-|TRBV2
TGTGCCAGCAGACCGACAGGCCTCTCCTACGAGCAGTACTTC
CASRPTGLSYEQYF
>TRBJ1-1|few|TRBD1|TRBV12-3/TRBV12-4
TGTGCCAGCAGTTTGGACAGGGGGAACACTGAAGCTTTCTTT
CASSLDRGNTEAFF
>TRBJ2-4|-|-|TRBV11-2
TGTGCCAGCCAGTACACCGGAGCCAAAAACATTCAGTACTTC
CASQYTGAKNIQYF
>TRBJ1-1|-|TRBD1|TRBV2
TGTGCCTCTTCAGGACAGGGGGCCGCTGAAGCTTTCTTT
CASSGQGAAEAFF
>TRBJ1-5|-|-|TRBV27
TGTGCCAGCAGGGCCACAGGGAGCAATCAGCCCCAGCATTTT
CASRATGSNQPQHF
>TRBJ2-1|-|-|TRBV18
TGTGCCAGCTCACCACGGACAGTTTTTAGCGGGTGGGGTGAGCAGTTCTTC
CASSPRTVFSGWGEQFF
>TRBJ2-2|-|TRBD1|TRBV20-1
TGCAGTGCCCGGCCACGGGACAGGGTCGACACCGGGGAGCTGTTTTTT
CSARPRDRVDTGELFF
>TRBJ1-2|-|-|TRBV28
TGTGCCAGCAGGCCGACGGCCGCAGGGGGCTACACCTTC
CASRPTAAGGYTF
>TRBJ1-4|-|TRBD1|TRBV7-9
TGTGCCAGCAGCTTAGGGGCGGACAGGCGGGAAAAACTGTTTTTT
CASSLGADRREKLFF
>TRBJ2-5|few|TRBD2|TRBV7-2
TGTGCCAGCAGCTTAGGGTTGGCGGGGGGTACGACCCAGTACTTC
CASSLGLAGGTTQYF
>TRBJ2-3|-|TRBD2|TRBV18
TGTGCCAGCTCACCACGGTCTAGCGGGAGCACAGATACGCAGTATTTT
CASSPRSSGSTDTQYF
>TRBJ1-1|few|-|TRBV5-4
TGTGCCAGCAGCTTGGACGTGGGTGGGGGCACTGAAGCTTTCTTT
CASSLDVGGGTEAFF
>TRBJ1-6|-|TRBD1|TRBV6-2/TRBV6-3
TGTGCCAGCAGTCCAGTAACCGGGACAGGGGATTCACCCCTCCACTTT
CASSPVTGTGDSPLHF
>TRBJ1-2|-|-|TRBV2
TGTGCCAGCAGTGAAGCGCGGCTGACAGAAGGGGCGGGAGGCTACACCTTC
CASSEARLTEGAGGYTF
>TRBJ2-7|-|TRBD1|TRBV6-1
TGTGCCAGCAGCCCCTCAGGCAGGGGGCAGAACGAGCAGTACTTC
CASSPSGRGQNEQYF
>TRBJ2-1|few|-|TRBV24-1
TGTGCCACCAGTGGGAGGGGATACAATGAGCAGTTCTTC
CATSGRGYNEQFF
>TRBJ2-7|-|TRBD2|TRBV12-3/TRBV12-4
TGTGCCAGCAGTTTATGGGGTGAGCGGGGCCTTCACTACGAGCAGTACTTC
CASSLWGERGLHYEQYF
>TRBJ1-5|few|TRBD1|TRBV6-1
TGTGCCAGCAGCGACAGGGTTTATCAGCCCCAGCATTTT
CASSDRVYQPQHF
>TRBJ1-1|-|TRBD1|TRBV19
TGTGCCAGTAGTATAGCCCAGGGGGAAACTGAAGCTTTCTTT
CASSIAQGETEAFF
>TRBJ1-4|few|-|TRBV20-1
TGCAGTGCTAGTGAACAAAGGCGTGGGGAAAAACTGTTTTTT
CSASEQRRGEKLFF
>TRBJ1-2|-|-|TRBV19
TGTGCCAGTAAAACGGATAACTATGGCTACACCTTC
CASKTDNYGYTF
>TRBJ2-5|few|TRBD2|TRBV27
TGTGCCAGCAGTTCTGGACTAGCGGGAGAGACCCAGTACTTC
CASSSGLAGETQYF
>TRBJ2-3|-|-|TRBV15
TGTGCCACCAGCAGAGGGGGGTTGGGGTCTAGCACAGATACGCAGTATTTT
CATSRGGLGSSTDTQYF
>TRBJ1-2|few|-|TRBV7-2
TGTGCCAGCAGCTCGAGTCGGCTGGGGTATGGCTACACCTTC
CASSSSRLGYGYTF
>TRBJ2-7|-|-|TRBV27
TGTGCCAGCAGTCCCCTCGAGGGGGGGGAGCAGTACTTC
CASSPLEGGEQYF
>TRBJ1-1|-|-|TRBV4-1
TGCGCCAGCAGCCAAAGAGGCACTGAAGCTTTCTTT
CASSQRGTEAFF
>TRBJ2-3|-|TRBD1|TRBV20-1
TGCAGTGCTAGTCGGGGACAGCGCACAGATACGCAGTATTTT
CSASRGQRTDTQYF
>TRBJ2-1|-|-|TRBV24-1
TGTGCCACCAGTGACCCCGGTCCCTTCAACAATGAGCAGTTCTTC
CATSDPGPFNNEQFF
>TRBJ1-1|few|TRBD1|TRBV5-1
TGCGCCAGCAGCTTGGAGGACAGGGGGCTGGGTGAAGCTTTCTTT
CASSLEDRGLGEAFF
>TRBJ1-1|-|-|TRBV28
TGTGCCAGCAGTTTATGGGGGGCTGAAGCTTTCTTT
CASSLWGAEAFF
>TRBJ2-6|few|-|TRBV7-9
TGTGCCAGCACATCACCCCGGGGAGCCTCTGGGGCCAACGTCCTGACTTTC
CASTSPRGASGANVLTF
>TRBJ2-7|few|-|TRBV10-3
TGTGCCATCAGAGCCGGGACGACCTTCTACGAGCAGTACTTC
CAIRAGTTFYEQYF
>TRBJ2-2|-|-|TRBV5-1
TGCGCCAGCAGCTTGGTAGGGAACACCGGGGAGCTGTTTTTT
CASSLVGNTGELFF
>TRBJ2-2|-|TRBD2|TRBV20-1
TGCAGTGCTCCTGGACTAGCGGGAGCCCCGGGCACCGGGGAGCTGTTTTTT
CSAPGLAGAPGTGELFF
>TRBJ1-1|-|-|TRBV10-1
TGCGCCAGCAGTCCAACTGGACTCTTCACTGAAGCTTTCTTT
CASSPTGLFTEAFF
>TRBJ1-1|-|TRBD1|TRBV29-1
TGCAGCGCGTCAGGGGGGGGTGACACTGAAGCTTTCTTT
CSASGGGDTEAFF
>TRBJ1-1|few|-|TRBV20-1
TGCAGTGCTAAAGGGGGGGGAAACAAGAACACTGAAGCTTTCTTT
CSAKGGGNKNTEAFF
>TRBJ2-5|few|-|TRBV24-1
TGTGCCACCAGTGATTCAAACAGCGCGACCCAGTACTTC
CATSDSNSATQYF
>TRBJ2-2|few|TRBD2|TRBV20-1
TGCAGTGCGGACGGTGGTGGTAGCGGGGGGAAATCCGATGGGGAGCTGTTTTTT
CSADGGGSGGKSDGELFF
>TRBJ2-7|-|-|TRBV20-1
TGCAGTGCTCCAGACAGGACAACCGAGCAGTACTTC
CSAPDRTTEQYF
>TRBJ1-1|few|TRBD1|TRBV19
TGTGCCAGTAGTCCAGGGGGGGGCCGGAACACTGAAGCTTTCTTT
CASSPGGGRNTEAFF
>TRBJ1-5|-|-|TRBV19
TGTGCCAGTAGTATTGGCAGGGGACAGCCCCAGCATTTT
CASSIGRGQPQHF
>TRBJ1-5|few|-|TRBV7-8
TGTGCCAGCAGCGCGGGCCAGCGAGTTCAGCCCCAGCATTTT
CASSAGQRVQPQHF